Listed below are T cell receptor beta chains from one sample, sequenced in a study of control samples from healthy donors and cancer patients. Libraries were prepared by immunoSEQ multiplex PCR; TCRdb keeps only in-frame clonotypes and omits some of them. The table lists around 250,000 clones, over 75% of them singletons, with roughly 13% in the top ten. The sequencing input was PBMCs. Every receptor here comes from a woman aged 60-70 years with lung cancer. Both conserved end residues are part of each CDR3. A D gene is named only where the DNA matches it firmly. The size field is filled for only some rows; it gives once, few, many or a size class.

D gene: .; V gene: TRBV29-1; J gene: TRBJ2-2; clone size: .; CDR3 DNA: TGCAGCGTGTGGACAGACCGTCAAGGGGAGCTGTTTTTT; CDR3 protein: CSVWTDRQGELFF
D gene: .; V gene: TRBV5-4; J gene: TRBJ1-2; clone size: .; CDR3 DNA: TGTGCCAGCAGCTCAATTCAGGAGGTCTATGGCTACACCTTC; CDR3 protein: CASSSIQEVYGYTF
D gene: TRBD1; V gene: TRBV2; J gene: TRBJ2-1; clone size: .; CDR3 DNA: TGTGCCAGCAGTGAACAGGGGGCCATTTACAATGAGCAGTTCTTC; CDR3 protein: CASSEQGAIYNEQFF
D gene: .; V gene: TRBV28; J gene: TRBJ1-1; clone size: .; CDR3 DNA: TGTGCCAGCAGTTTATTGGGCGGTATGAACACTGAAGCTTTCTTT; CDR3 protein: CASSLLGGMNTEAFF
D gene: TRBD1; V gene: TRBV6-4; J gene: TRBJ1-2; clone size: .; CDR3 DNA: TGTGCCAGCAGTGTCAACCCGGGACAGGGGGCAGGAGGCTACACCTTC; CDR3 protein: CASSVNPGQGAGGYTF
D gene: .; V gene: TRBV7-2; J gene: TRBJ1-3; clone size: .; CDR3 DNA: TGTGCCAGCAACATCCCTGGAAACACCATATATTTT; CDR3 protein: CASNIPGNTIYF
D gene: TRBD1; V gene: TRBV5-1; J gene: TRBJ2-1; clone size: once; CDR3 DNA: TGCGCCAGCAGCTTGGGGGGACAGTTCAATGAGCAGTTCTTC; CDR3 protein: CASSLGGQFNEQFF
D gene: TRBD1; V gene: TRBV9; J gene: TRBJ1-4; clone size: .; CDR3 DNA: TGTGCCAGCAGCATCGGGACAGGGAGAACTAATGAAAAACTGTTTTTT; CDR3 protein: CASSIGTGRTNEKLFF
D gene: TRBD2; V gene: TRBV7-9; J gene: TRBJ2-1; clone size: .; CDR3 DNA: TGTGCCAGCAGCTTAGCACTAGCGGGCTCCTACAATGAGCAGTTCTTC; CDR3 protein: CASSLALAGSYNEQFF
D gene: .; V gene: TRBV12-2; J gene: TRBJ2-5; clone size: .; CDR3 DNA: TGTGCAAGTCGCTCTCAGATATTTCAAGTGAGGACACAAGAGACCCAGTACTTC; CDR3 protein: CASRSQIFQVRTQETQYF
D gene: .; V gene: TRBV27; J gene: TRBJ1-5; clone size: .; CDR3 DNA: TGTGCCAGCAGTTTACGGTATAGCAATCAGCCCCAGCATTTT; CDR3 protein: CASSLRYSNQPQHF
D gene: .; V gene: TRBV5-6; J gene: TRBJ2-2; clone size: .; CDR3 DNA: TGTGCCAGCAGGTCCCGGGTGGCAGCGGGCACCGGGGAGCTGTTTTTT; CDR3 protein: CASRSRVAAGTGELFF
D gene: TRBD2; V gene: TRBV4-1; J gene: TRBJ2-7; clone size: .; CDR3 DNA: TGCGCCAGCAGCCAAGATCTTCTAGCGGGGAGCTCCTACGAGCAGTACTTC; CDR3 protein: CASSQDLLAGSSYEQYF
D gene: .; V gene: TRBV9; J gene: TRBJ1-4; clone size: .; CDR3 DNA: TGTGCCAGCAGCGTAGGGGTACAGCATGAAAAACTGTTTTTT; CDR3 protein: CASSVGVQHEKLFF
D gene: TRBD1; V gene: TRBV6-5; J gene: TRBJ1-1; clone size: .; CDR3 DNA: TGTGCCAGCAGTTCCCGACAGGGGGCGGATGAAGCTTTCTTT; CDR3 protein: CASSSRQGADEAFF
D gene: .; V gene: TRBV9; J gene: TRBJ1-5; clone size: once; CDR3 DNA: TGTGCCAGCAGCGCCCAGGAAGGTCAGCCCCAGCATTTT; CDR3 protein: CASSAQEGQPQHF
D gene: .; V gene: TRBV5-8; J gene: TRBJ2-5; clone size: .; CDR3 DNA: TGTGCCAGCAGCTTACATCGGGACCAAGAGACCCAGTACTTC; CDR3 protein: CASSLHRDQETQYF
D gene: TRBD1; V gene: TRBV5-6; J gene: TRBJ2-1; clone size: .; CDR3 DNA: TGTGCCAGCAGCGCCACGGGACAGGGGGGAACTGAGCAGTTCTTC; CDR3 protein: CASSATGQGGTEQFF
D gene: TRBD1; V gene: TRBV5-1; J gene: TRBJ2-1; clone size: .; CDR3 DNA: TGCGCCAGCAGCTTGCCAGGGGGCTTCTACAATGAGCAGTTCTTC; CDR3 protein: CASSLPGGFYNEQFF
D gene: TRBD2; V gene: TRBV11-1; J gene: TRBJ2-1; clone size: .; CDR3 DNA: TGTGCCAGCAGCTTGACCGGGACTAGCGGGAACTATGAGCAGTTCTTC; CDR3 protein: CASSLTGTSGNYEQFF
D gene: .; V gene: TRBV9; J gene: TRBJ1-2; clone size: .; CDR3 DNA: TGTGCCAGCAGCGAAAAAGCAGGGTTCTCTGATGGCTACACCTTC; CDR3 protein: CASSEKAGFSDGYTF
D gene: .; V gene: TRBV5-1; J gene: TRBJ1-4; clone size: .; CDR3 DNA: TGCGCCAGCAGCTTTAGGGGCGTAGCAACTAATGAAAAACTGTTTTTT; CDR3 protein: CASSFRGVATNEKLFF
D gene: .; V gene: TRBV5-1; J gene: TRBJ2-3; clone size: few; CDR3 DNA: TGCGCCAGCAGCTTGTATGGGGGGGCGGCAGATACGCAGTATTTT; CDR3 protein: CASSLYGGAADTQYF
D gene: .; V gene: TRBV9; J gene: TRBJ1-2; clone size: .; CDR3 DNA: TGTGCCAGCAGCGTAGGAGGGGTCGGAAGCTATGGCTACACCTTC; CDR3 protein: CASSVGGVGSYGYTF
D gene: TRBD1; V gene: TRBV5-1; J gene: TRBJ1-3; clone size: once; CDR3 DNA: TGCGCCAGCAGCCTTGGGACAGCTTCAGGAAACACCATATATTTT; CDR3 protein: CASSLGTASGNTIYF
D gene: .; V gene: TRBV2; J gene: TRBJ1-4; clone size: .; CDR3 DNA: TGTGCCAGCGGCGAACTCAGGGGATCTAATGAAAAACTGTTTTTT; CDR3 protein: CASGELRGSNEKLFF
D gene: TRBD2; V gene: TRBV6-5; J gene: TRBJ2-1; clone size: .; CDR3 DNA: TGTGCCAGCAGCCCACTAGCGGGAGGTGTGAATGAGCAGTTCTTC; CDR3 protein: CASSPLAGGVNEQFF
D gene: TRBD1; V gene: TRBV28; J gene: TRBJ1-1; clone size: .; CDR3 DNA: TGTGCCAGCAGTTCCCCGGGACAGGGAGGATCTGAAGCTTTCTTT; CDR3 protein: CASSSPGQGGSEAFF
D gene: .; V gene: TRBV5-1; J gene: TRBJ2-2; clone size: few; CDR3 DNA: TGCGCCAGCAGCTTGGCGGGGACTCCGGGGGCCGGGGAGCTGTTTTTT; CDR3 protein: CASSLAGTPGAGELFF
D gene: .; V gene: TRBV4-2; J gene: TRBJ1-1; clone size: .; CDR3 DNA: TGTGCCAGCAGCCAAGATCCTCAATTAACTGAAGCTTTCTTT; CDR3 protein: CASSQDPQLTEAFF
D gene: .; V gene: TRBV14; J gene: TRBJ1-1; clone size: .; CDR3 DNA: TGTGCCAGCAGCCCTTCCGTTTGGGGGACTGAAGCTTTCTTT; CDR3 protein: CASSPSVWGTEAFF
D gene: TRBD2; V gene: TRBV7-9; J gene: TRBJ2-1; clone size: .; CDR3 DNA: TGTGCCAGCAGCCCAGGTAGTGGCGGGAGTATATATGAGCAGTTCTTC; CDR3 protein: CASSPGSGGSIYEQFF
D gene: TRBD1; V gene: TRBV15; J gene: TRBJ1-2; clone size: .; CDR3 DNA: TGTGCCACCAGCAGAGGGCCAGGGGGATACTATGGCTACACCTTC; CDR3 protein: CATSRGPGGYYGYTF
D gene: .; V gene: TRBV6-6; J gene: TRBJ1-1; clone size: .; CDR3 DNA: TGTGCCAGCAGTCAGGGGACGGCGAACACTGAAGCTTTCTTT; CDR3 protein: CASSQGTANTEAFF
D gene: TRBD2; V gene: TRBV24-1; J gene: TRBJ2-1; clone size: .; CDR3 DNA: TGTGCCACCAGTGATTCTGGGACTAGCGGAGTCTACAATGAGCAGTTCTTC; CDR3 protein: CATSDSGTSGVYNEQFF
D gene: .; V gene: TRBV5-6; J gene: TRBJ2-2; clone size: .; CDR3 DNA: TGTGCCAGCAGCCCGGACGGATCGAACACCGGGGAGCTGTTTTTT; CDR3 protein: CASSPDGSNTGELFF
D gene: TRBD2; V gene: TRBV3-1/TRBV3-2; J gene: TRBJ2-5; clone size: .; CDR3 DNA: TGTGCCAGCAGCCAAGAGTTGAGACTAGCGACTCAGGGGACCCAGTACTTC; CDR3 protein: CASSQELRLATQGTQYF